This T cell receptor (beta chain) stems from a study of T cell changes during pregnancy in multiple sclerosis. Method: immunoSEQ multiplex PCR; TCRdb's copy keeps in-frame clones and lacks some. The data contain roughly 40,000 clones, 80% to 90% of them singletons. Germline CDR1 is ENHRY and CDR2 is SYGVKD. V trimming: 8 bases; J trimming: 10 bases; junction bases outside the gene matches: 5. The CDR3 loop spans 11 amino acids. Sample: CD4+ T cells from peripheral blood mononuclear cells, taken in the first trimester of pregnancy. The TCR originated in a female donor with multiple sclerosis, enrolled in a pregnancy study. The chain employs TRBV10-3 and TRBJ2-1; 7 bases map to TRBD2. The CDR3 bases are TGTGCCATCGGCAGGGAGGGCGAGCAGTTCTTC. Translated: CAIGREGEQFF.